The 27 T cell receptor beta chains below all came from one sample that was sequenced in a study of CD8 T cells in Susac syndrome. Reverse transcription of roughly 0.5 to 1 ug RNA used random hexamers. TCRdb processed the immunoSEQ multiplex PCR reads anew with MiXCR; each CDR3 protein has one entry. The sample lists some 150,000 distinct CDR3 sequences; 95% were seen once. The sample comprised CD4+ T cells from PBMCs. These receptors were obtained from a human donor with Susac syndrome.

The chain recombines TRBV20-1 with TRBJ2-3; D tentatively fits TRBD1 or TRBD2 (5 bases each). The CDR3 length is 11 residues. Trimming pared 3 bases from V and 9 bases from J, leaving 10 bases between. Germline-derived CDR1 and CDR2 are DFQATT and SNEGSKA (reference sequence). The CDR3 DNA sequence: TGCAGTGCTAGGGGGGTAAGAACGCAGTATTTT. This encodes CSARGVRTQYF.

The chain has TRBV28 and TRBJ2-4; 9 bases align to TRBD1. CDR3 size: 14 residues. V was pared by 8 bases and J by 0 bases, with 2 bases of the junction left unmatched. The germline CDR1 and CDR2 sequences are MDHEN and SYDVKM. The CDR3 coding sequence is TGTGCCAGCGGGACAGGGCTAGCCAAAAACATTCAGTACTTC. It encodes CASGTGLAKNIQYF.

The sample holds one count of this clonotype. The chain has TRBV10-3 and TRBJ1-1; possible D gene TRBD1, 5 bases. The germline V gene has CDR1 ENHRY and CDR2 SYGVKD. The CDR3 contains 13 residues. With 10 bases removed from V and 1 base from J, the gap between germline ends came to 13 bases. The CDR3 here is CATVRGGNTEAFF. The DNA for the CDR3 is TGTGCCACCGTCCGGGGCGGGAACACTGAAGCTTTCTTT.

The genes are TRBV20-1 and TRBJ2-3; TRBD2 aligns across 10 bases. This CDR3 has 14 amino acids. V lost 4 bases and J lost 6; bases outside the gene matches: 7. Germline-derived CDR1 and CDR2 are DFQATT and SNEGSKA (reference sequence). The CDR3 spells CSATLAGVRDTQYF. CDR3 coding DNA: TGCAGTGCTACCCTAGCGGGAGTCAGGGATACGCAGTATTTT.

In DNA, the CDR3 is TGTGCCAGCCATCCGCAGGGAAGCAATCAGCCCCAGCATTTT. Translated: CASHPQGSNQPQHF. The V gene is TRBV12-3 or TRBV12-4, the J gene TRBJ1-5, with D perhaps matching TRBD1 (5 bases). The V end was cut by 8 bases, the J end by 1 base, with 12 bases between. The CDR3 length is 14 residues.

The chain employs TRBV19 and TRBJ1-2; D gene ambiguous. V shed 7 bases and J shed 2 bases, with 5 bases lying between them. CDR1 and CDR2 (germline): LNHDA, SQIVND (reference sequence). The CDR3 has 11 residues. The CDR3 coding sequence is TGTGCCAGTACCGGGAACTATGGCTACACCTTC. Residues: CASTGNYGYTF.

The chain uses TRBV28 and TRBJ1-1; TRBD1 matches at 11 bases. V shed 3 bases, J shed 6 bases, and the junction held 6 bases outside the gene matches. The CDR3 is 15 residues long. Germline V gene sequence: CDR1 MDHEN, CDR2 SYDVKM. The CDR3 region has the DNA TGTGCCAGCAGTTTGTCTCCGGGACAGGGGGCTGAAGCTTTCTTT. Protein: CASSLSPGQGAEAFF.

This rearrangement joins TRBV9 to TRBJ1-2; D unclear. Germline V gene data show CDR1 as SGDLS and CDR2 as YYNGEE. This CDR3 has 13 residues. The V end was cut by 2 bases, the J end by 8 bases, with 13 bases between. This CDR3 is CASSVLPAEGYTF. Here the CDR3 DNA reads TGTGCCAGCAGCGTCCTGCCAGCGGAGGGCTACACCTTC.

The V gene is TRBV28, the J gene TRBJ1-1; weak D call: TRBD1 (5 bases). V was pared by 7 bases and J by 12 bases, with 21 bases between. Germline V gene data show CDR1 as MDHEN and CDR2 as SYDVKM. This CDR3 spans 13 amino acids. CDR3 region: CASTSGFPRGTFF. CDR3 nucleotides: TGTGCCAGCACCTCCGGGTTCCCAAGGGGAACTTTCTTT.

This clonotype is a singleton in its sample. This chain links TRBV6-1 with TRBJ1-5, with D hard to call. CDR1 is MNHNS and CDR2 is SASEGT in the germline V gene. V lost 0 bases to trimming and J lost 4 bases, with 13 bases between them. This CDR3 comprises 16 residues. The CDR3 sequence: CASSEALQLQNQPQHF. The CDR3 region has the DNA TGTGCCAGCAGTGAAGCGCTTCAGCTACAGAATCAGCCCCAGCATTTT.

The chain has TRBV12-3 or TRBV12-4 and TRBJ2-5; 7 bases match TRBD1. J was trimmed by 2 bases and V by 6 bases; bases with no gene match: 6. The CDR3 consists of 14 residues. CDR3 sequence: CASRQTGKQETQYF. The CDR3 DNA follows: TGTGCCAGCAGGCAGACAGGGAAACAAGAGACCCAGTACTTC.

This rearrangement joins TRBV20-1 to TRBJ2-1; 9 bases are shared with TRBD2. CDR3 length: 13 amino acids. Trimming cost V 3 bases and J 4 bases; bases outside gene matches: 1. Germline lookup yields CDR1 DFQATT and CDR2 SNEGSKA (reference sequence). CDR3 in amino acids: CSASSGRYNEQFF. The CDR3 DNA reads TGCAGTGCTAGTAGCGGGAGATACAATGAGCAGTTCTTC.

The CDR3 sequence is CASSQELGEQYF. CDR3 DNA: TGCGCCAGCAGCCAAGAGTTAGGAGAGCAGTACTTC. This sequence joins TRBV4-1 and TRBJ2-7; no clear D gene. Germline V gives CDR1 MGHRA, CDR2 YSYEKL. Trimming pared 0 bases from V and 7 bases from J, leaving 7 bases between. This CDR3 region has 12 residues.

The gene calls are TRBV11-2 and TRBJ2-7, with 10 positions matching TRBD2. The CDR3 runs to 15 residues. After removal of 3 bases from V and 5 bases from J, the junction contained 7 bases not matched to a gene. Germline loops: CDR1 SGHAT, CDR2 FQNNGV. This chain's CDR3 is CASSFFSGGAHEQYF. CDR3 coding DNA: TGTGCCAGCAGCTTCTTCAGCGGGGGGGCCCACGAGCAGTACTTC.

This clonotype was observed once. The CDR3 sequence: CASSPPITGSEAFF. The CDR3 DNA is TGTGCCAGCAGCCCCCCGATAACAGGGAGTGAAGCTTTCTTT. This chain links TRBV7-6 with TRBJ1-1; D might be TRBD1 (6 bases). Germline V gene lookup returns CDR1 SGHVS and CDR2 FNYEAQ. CDR3 length: 14 amino acids. V shed 5 bases and J shed 7 bases, with 17 bases lying between them. The complete variable domain, with remaining parts taken from reference TRBV7-6 and TRBJ1-1, reads GAGVSQSPRYKVTKRGQDVALRCDPISGHVSLYWYRQALGQGPEFLTYFNYEAQQDKSGLPNDRFSAERPEGSISTLTIQRTEQRDSAMYRCASSPPITGSEAFFGQGTRLTVV.

This chain uses TRBV15 with TRBJ2-7; 9 nucleotides agree with TRBD1. The CDR3 runs 17 residues. The germline V gene has CDR1 LNHNV and CDR2 YYDKDF (reference sequence). V lost 0 bases, J lost 6 bases, and 12 bases stayed unmatched. CDR3 DNA: TGTGCCACCAGCAGAGATACCCCAGTACAGGGGGCGAGCGAGCAGTACTTC. Translated: CATSRDTPVQGASEQYF.

V gene TRBV19 combines with J gene TRBJ1-2, with D hard to call. This CDR3 comprises 12 residues. Germline V CDR1 and CDR2: LNHDA, SQIVND (reference sequence). V was trimmed by 6 bases and J by 3 bases, leaving 8 bases between them. CDR3 nucleotide sequence: TGTGCCAGTAGCAACAGCTACTATGGCTACACCTTC. Protein sequence: CASSNSYYGYTF. The full variable domain, its missing parts supplied by reference TRBV19 and TRBJ1-2, is DGGITQSPKYLFRKEGQNVTLSCEQNLNHDAMYWYRQDPGQGLRLIYYSQIVNDFQKGDIAEGYSVSREKKESFPLTVTSAQKNPTAFYLCASSNSYYGYTFGSGTRLTVV.

This sequence joins TRBV7-3 and TRBJ1-5; TRBD1 is a possible D gene (6 bases). The CDR3 is made up of 14 amino acids. The V and J ends lost 0 bases and 7 bases respectively, with 10 bases between them. CDR1 SGHTA and CDR2 FQGTGA come from the germline V gene. CDR3 protein: CASSLTGGGQPQHF. CDR3 bases: TGTGCCAGCAGCTTAACAGGGGGTGGCCAGCCCCAGCATTTT.

V gene TRBV5-1 combines with J gene TRBJ1-1; D unresolved. This CDR3 is 14 amino acids long. V lost 4 bases, J lost 0 bases, and 10 bases lay in between. Germline V lookup: CDR1 SGHRS, CDR2 YFSETQ. The CDR3 nucleotides are TGCGCCAGCAGCCCGGATTACATGAACACTGAAGCTTTCTTT. Translated, it gives CASSPDYMNTEAFF.

This clonotype appeared a few times. V and J are TRBV30 and TRBJ1-2; D perhaps matches TRBD1 (6 bases). Trimming took 4 bases from V and 5 from J, leaving 11 bases between them. The CDR3 is 12 amino acids. Germline values: CDR1 GTSNPN, CDR2 SVGIG (reference sequence). For the CDR3, the DNA is TGTGCCTGGACCACAGGGCTTTATGGCTACACCTTC. This translates into CAWTTGLYGYTF.

This chain connects TRBV12-3 or TRBV12-4 to TRBJ1-2, with 7 nucleotides matching TRBD1. The CDR3 length is 14 residues. The trim removed 6 bases at V and 0 bases at J, leaving 4 bases unmatched. The CDR3 DNA reads TGTGCCAGCAGCAAGACAGGGACTAACTATGGCTACACCTTC. It codes for CASSKTGTNYGYTF.

The V gene is TRBV20-1, the J gene TRBJ2-1; 10 nucleotides align to TRBD2. V lost 3 bases to trimming and J lost 13 bases; unmatched junction nucleotides: 9. This CDR3 has 13 amino acids. Germline-derived CDR1 and CDR2 are DFQATT and SNEGSKA (reference sequence). The CDR3 region is CSASLTSGELQFF. The CDR3 DNA sequence: TGCAGTGCTAGCCTTACTAGCGGGGAGTTACAGTTCTTC.

The gene calls are TRBV25-1 and TRBJ1-1; possibly TRBD1 for D (5 bases). V was trimmed by 2 bases and J by 7 bases, leaving 14 bases between them. Germline V lookup: CDR1 MGHDK, CDR2 SYGVNS. This CDR3 contains 14 residues. The CDR3 DNA reads TGTGCCAGCAGTGAAGCTTCAGGGATAAATGAAGCTTTCTTT. Protein product: CASSEASGINEAFF. Full variable domain (missing parts from reference TRBV25-1 and TRBJ1-1): EADIYQTPRYLVIGTGKKITLECSQTMGHDKMYWYQQDPGMELHLIHYSYGVNSTEKGDLSSESTVSRIRTEHFPLTLESARPSHTSQYLCASSEASGINEAFFGQGTRLTVV.

V and J are TRBV20-1 and TRBJ1-4; D not certain. The CDR3 is 15 amino acids. V lost 2 bases to trimming and J lost 8 bases, with 18 bases between them. From germline, CDR1 is DFQATT and CDR2 SNEGSKA (reference sequence). This chain's CDR3 is CSARSIGVGSEKLFF. For the CDR3, the DNA is TGCAGTGCTAGATCCATCGGGGTTGGGTCGGAAAAACTGTTTTTT.

The chain carries TRBV5-4 and TRBJ2-5; D is possibly TRBD1 (5 bases). This CDR3 comprises 15 residues. Germline V gives CDR1 SGHNT, CDR2 YYREEE (reference sequence). Trimming cost V 4 bases and J 3 bases, with 16 bases left between them. The CDR3 DNA reads TGTGCCAGCAGCCAACCCCAGGGTAGGGAAGAGACCCAGTACTTC. Translating gives CASSQPQGREETQYF.

The chain combines TRBV3-1 with TRBJ1-5, with D unresolved. V shed 1 base and J shed 13 bases, with 11 bases lying between them. Germline V CDR1 and CDR2: LGHDT, YNNKEL (reference sequence). The CDR3 covers 12 residues. The CDR3 bases are TGTGCCAGCAGCCAAGGACATGCTGCTCAGCATTTT. It translates to CASSQGHAAQHF.

The chain links TRBV18 to TRBJ2-3; D unclear. Trimming took off 3 bases at V and 3 bases at J, with 10 bases between the two ends. CDR3 length equals 14 residues. Germline V CDR1 and CDR2: KGHSH, LQKENI. The CDR3 DNA follows: TGTGCCAGCTCACCCCTGGCCCAAACAGATACGCAGTATTTT. Protein sequence: CASSPLAQTDTQYF. Filled out from reference TRBV18 and TRBJ2-3, the complete variable domain reads NAGVMQNPRHLVRRRGQEARLRCSPMKGHSHVYWYRQLPEEGLKFMVYLQKENIIDESGMPKERFSAEFPKEGPSILRIQQVVRGDSAAYFCASSPLAQTDTQYFGPGTRLTVL.